The subject of this entry is one T cell receptor (beta chain). The antigen is unknown. The length of the CDR3 is 15 residues. The V and J ends lost 1 base and 9 bases respectively, with 20 bases between them. The germline V gene has CDR1 SGHRS and CDR2 YFSETQ. This entry comes from a study of Graves' ophthalmopathy and Graves' hyperthyroidism. Points from the study as a whole: Blood also contained most of the expanded thyroid clonotypes above 0.001 frequency. Ophthalmopathy versus stable hyperthyroidism: 13-signature model gave around 90% sensitivity, 75% to 83% specificity.

The sequenced template was RNA, covering the TCR beta CDR3 region. First-round RT-PCR relied on HTBI primers, and a second-round multiplex PCR came next. TCRdb used MiXCR to reprocess the multiplex PCR reads, holding one entry per CDR3 protein. Found here are over a million distinct CDR3 sequences, 35% to 45% of them singletons; the top ten hold over 8.5%. The sequencing sample was made of peripheral blood or thyroid tissue (not recorded which). This chain uses TRBV5-1 with TRBJ2-7; D is possibly TRBD2 (6 bases). The TCR comes from an adult man with Graves' hyperthyroidism. CDR3 in amino acids: CASSLQEITAGWQYF. As DNA, the CDR3 is TGCGCCAGCAGCTTGCAGGAGATAACGGCGGGGTGGCAGTACTTC.